Listed below are T cell receptor beta chains from one sample, sequenced in a study of T cell repertoires in cytomegalovirus infection. TCRdb re-called the reads through MiXCR, storing one row per CDR3 protein. The sample has 300,000 to 400,000 distinct CDR3 sequences; around a sixth are singletons. Sequencing input: PBMCs. All receptors derive from a human donor in good health (CMV status not recorded). Some clones in this sample may be carry-over from other donors' samples. CDR3s include the opening cysteine and the closing phenylalanine or tryptophan. A D gene is named only where the DNA matches it firmly. Not every row has a clone size; where given, it reads once, few, many or a size class.

d_call clone_size j_call v_call cdr3_aa cdr3_nt
- - TRBJ1-6 TRBV7-2 CASSDITPGLSSPLHF TGTGCCAGCAGCGATATAACCCCCGGGCTTTCTTCACCCCTCCACTTT
TRBD1 - TRBJ2-3 TRBV2 CASGGWTGDNTQYF TGTGCCAGCGGTGGTTGGACAGGGGATAATACGCAGTATTTT
- - TRBJ2-3 TRBV12-3/TRBV12-4 CASRADSQNQPQYF TGTGCCAGCAGAGCTGACAGCCAGAATCAGCCCCAGTATTTT
- few TRBJ2-7 TRBV3-1 CASSHVYEQYF TGTGCCAGCAGCCACGTCTACGAGCAGTACTTC
- many TRBJ1-1 TRBV7-2 CASSFSHNGEAFF TGTGCCAGCAGCTTTTCCCACAACGGTGAAGCTTTCTTT
- few TRBJ2-1 TRBV20-1 CSASPPLEEEANEQFF TGCAGTGCTAGTCCTCCACTAGAAGAGGAGGCCAATGAGCAGTTCTTC
- many TRBJ2-5 TRBV7-2 CASSLGARPQETQYF TGTGCCAGCAGCTTAGGGGCGCGGCCACAAGAGACCCAGTACTTC
- - TRBJ2-1 TRBV7-9 CASSFGASYNEQFF TGTGCCAGCAGCTTCGGGGCCTCATACAATGAGCAGTTCTTC
- - TRBJ2-1 TRBV7-2 CASSLAGTRGFEQFF TGTGCCAGCAGCTTAGCGGGCACCCGGGGTTTTGAGCAGTTCTTC
TRBD1 many TRBJ2-7 TRBV12-3/TRBV12-4 CASSPGQGAEQYF TGTGCCAGCAGTCCGGGACAGGGGGCCGAGCAGTACTTC
TRBD2 - TRBJ2-1 TRBV12-3/TRBV12-4 CASRSPGGPGNEQFF TGTGCCAGCAGATCCCCGGGGGGGCCAGGGAATGAGCAGTTCTTC
TRBD1 - TRBJ2-7 TRBV6-5 CASNSGQGLREQYF TGTGCCAGCAACTCGGGACAGGGGCTGCGGGAGCAGTACTTC
- - TRBJ2-7 TRBV20-1 CSGEGLAYEQYF TGCAGTGGTGAGGGACTCGCCTACGAGCAGTACTTC
TRBD2 many TRBJ2-7 TRBV7-2 CASSSRSGSSYEQYF TGTGCCAGCAGCTCCCGTAGCGGGAGCTCCTACGAGCAGTACTTC
- few TRBJ1-5 TRBV15 CATAQFNQPQHF TGTGCCACGGCACAATTCAATCAGCCCCAGCATTTT
- - TRBJ1-2 TRBV5-1 CASGGYTF TGCGCCAGCGGTGGGTACACCTTC
TRBD1 many TRBJ1-1 TRBV19 CASSSAGGLEAFF TGTGCCAGTAGTTCCGCAGGGGGACTTGAAGCTTTCTTT
- many TRBJ1-2 TRBV12-5 CASGFSQGNYGYTF TGTGCTAGTGGTTTCTCCCAGGGCAACTATGGCTACACCTTC
TRBD1 many TRBJ1-1 TRBV7-2 CASSATGGQNTEAFF TGTGCCAGCAGCGCGACAGGGGGACAGAACACTGAAGCTTTCTTT
- - TRBJ2-5 TRBV5-1 CASSLASTGTVETQYF TGCGCCAGCAGCTTGGCAAGTACCGGGACCGTAGAGACCCAGTACTTC
- many TRBJ2-7 TRBV7-2 CASSLRPRISEQYF TGTGCCAGCAGCTTACGACCCCGGATTAGCGAGCAGTACTTC
- - TRBJ1-1 TRBV20-1 CSARVPGREKAFF TGCAGTGCTAGAGTCCCGGGCAGGGAAAAAGCTTTCTTT
- many TRBJ2-5 TRBV7-2 CASSLAGTGIAFWTQYF TGTGCCAGCAGCTTAGCCGGAACAGGGATAGCGTTCTGGACCCAGTACTTC
TRBD1 - TRBJ1-4 TRBV7-9 CASSSAGTANEKLFF TGTGCCAGCAGCTCTGCCGGGACAGCAAATGAAAAACTGTTTTTT
TRBD2 many TRBJ2-3 TRBV6-1 CASRARLAGTTMDTQYF TGTGCCAGCAGGGCCCGACTAGCGGGTACGACCATGGATACGCAGTATTTT
TRBD2 few TRBJ2-1 TRBV2 CASTAGVSYNEQFF TGTGCCAGCACAGCGGGGGTGTCCTACAATGAGCAGTTCTTC
- - TRBJ2-3 TRBV20-1 CSARESTDTQYF TGCAGTGCTAGGGAAAGCACAGATACGCAGTATTTT
TRBD1 - TRBJ1-5 TRBV29-1 CSVATGVGQPQHF TGCAGCGTTGCGACAGGGGTAGGACAGCCCCAGCATTTT